The next 27 T cell receptor beta chains were all read from a single sample in a study of T cells in Graves' hyperthyroidism and ophthalmopathy. Using RNA transcripts as the source, TCR beta CDR3 regions were amplified. Initially, a first-round RT-PCR of the TCR CDR3 employed the HTBI primer set. From the multiplex PCR reads, TCRdb called clonotypes with MiXCR, one entry per CDR3 protein. The sample holds about 350,000 distinct CDR3 sequences; roughly 20% are singletons and the top ten take around 15%. Input material: blood. These receptors came from a woman aged 35 to 49 with Graves' ophthalmopathy.

In its sample, this clonotype was seen many times. V and J are TRBV5-5 and TRBJ2-7; tentative D call: TRBD1 (6 bases). The CDR3 is made up of 14 amino acids. The germline V gene has CDR1 SGHKS and CDR2 YYEKEE (reference sequence). V shed 0 bases and J shed 5 bases, with 12 bases lying between them. The CDR3 DNA is TGTGCCAGCAGCTTGGAAAGGGGGTTTGACGAGCAGTACTTC. It codes for CASSLERGFDEQYF. Using reference TRBV5-5 and TRBJ2-7 for the parts outside the CDR3, the full variable domain is DAGVTQSPTHLIKTRGQQVTLRCSPISGHKSVSWYQQVLGQGPQFIFQYYEKEERGRGNFPDRFSARQFPNYSSELNVNALLLGDSALYLCASSLERGFDEQYFGPGTRLTVT.

This chain's CDR3 is CASSLWGLAGGPIYEQYF. CDR3 DNA sequence: TGTGCCAGCAGTTTATGGGGACTAGCGGGAGGGCCAATCTACGAGCAGTACTTC. This chain links TRBV28 with TRBJ2-7; 16 bases fit TRBD2. Germline values: CDR1 MDHEN, CDR2 SYDVKM. The CDR3 contains 18 residues. J was trimmed by 3 bases and V by 0 bases; bases with no gene match: 5. Full variable domain (missing parts from reference TRBV28 and TRBJ2-7): DVKVTQSSRYLVKRTGEKVFLECVQDMDHENMFWYRQDPGLGLRLIYFSYDVKMKEKGDIPEGYSVSREKKERFSLILESASTNQTSMYLCASSLWGLAGGPIYEQYFGPGTRLTVT.

This clonotype has at least ten counts. The chain carries TRBV4-1 and TRBJ2-5, with D possibly being TRBD1 or TRBD2 (5 bases each). This CDR3 has 14 residues. Germline V CDR1 and CDR2: MGHRA, YSYEKL. The V and J ends lost 4 bases and 1 base respectively, with 10 bases between them. As DNA, the CDR3 is TGCGCCAGCAGCCTCCGGGACGCCCAAGAGACCCAGTACTTC. It is translated as CASSLRDAQETQYF.

This clonotype was detected many times. The chain employs TRBV27 and TRBJ2-1; possibly TRBD2 for D (6 bases). The CDR3 covers 16 residues. Germline values: CDR1 MNHEY, CDR2 SMNVEV (reference sequence). Trimming cost V 5 bases and J 0 bases, with 14 bases left between them. CDR3 DNA sequence: TGTGCCAGCAGTCCTTTAGCGGATAGCTCCTACAATGAGCAGTTCTTC. Translation gives CASSPLADSSYNEQFF.

This clonotype was counted at least ten times. The chain joins TRBV7-9 to TRBJ1-2; D might be TRBD1 (5 bases). Germline CDR1 and CDR2: SEHNR and FQNEAQ (reference sequence). Trimming shortened V by 5 bases and J by 2 bases, and 9 bases separated the two germline ends. The CDR3 is 13 amino acids. The CDR3, as DNA: TGTGCCAGCAGCACTAACAGGAACTATGGCTACACCTTC. Protein product: CASSTNRNYGYTF.

The sample holds many counts of this clonotype. The V and J genes are TRBV6-2 or TRBV6-3 and TRBJ2-2, with D hard to call. Germline CDR1 is MNHEY and CDR2 is SVGEGT. CDR3 length: 15 residues. V was pared by 8 bases and J by 4 bases, with 17 bases between. Written as DNA, the CDR3 is TGTGCCAGCGGCCAAGGACGGGTAATCACCGGGGAGCTGTTTTTT. Encoded protein: CASGQGRVITGELFF.

This clonotype was counted ten times or more. The V and J genes are TRBV12-3 or TRBV12-4 and TRBJ2-3; D call uncertain. V gave up 4 bases and J gave up 5 bases, with 10 bases separating them. The CDR3 sequence is 13 residues long. CDR3 loop: CASSWVALDTQYF. CDR3 bases: TGTGCCAGCAGTTGGGTGGCTTTAGATACGCAGTATTTT.

This clonotype came up many times. The chain couples TRBV19 to TRBJ2-5; the D gene is possibly TRBD2 (5 bases). CDR1 is LNHDA and CDR2 is SQIVND in the germline V gene (reference sequence). The V and J ends lost 3 bases and 4 bases respectively, with 12 bases between them. The CDR3 spans 14 residues. DNA of the CDR3: TGTGCCAGTAGTATTTCCGGGGTACGAGAGACCCAGTACTTC. This codes for CASSISGVRETQYF.

This clonotype was counted at least ten times. V is TRBV5-5 and J is TRBJ2-7; weak D call: TRBD2 (5 bases). From germline, CDR1 is SGHKS and CDR2 YYEKEE (reference sequence). The ends were cut back, 4 bases at V and 6 bases at J, with 14 bases in the middle. There are 13 residues in the CDR3. The CDR3 DNA is TGTGCCAGCAGCCTTGACGGGGTGGGCGAGCAGTACTTC. This sequence encodes CASSLDGVGEQYF.

The chain recombines TRBV5-1 with TRBJ2-2, with TRBD2 matching 8 bases. With V trimmed by 0 bases and J by 1 base, 2 bases remained unmatched. The V gene's germline CDR1 is SGHRS and CDR2 YFSETQ. CDR3 length equals 16 residues. This CDR3 is CASSLDLAGNTGELFF. The CDR3 region has the DNA TGCGCCAGCAGCTTGGATCTAGCGGGGAACACCGGGGAGCTGTTTTTT.

This clonotype was counted at least ten times. V usage is TRBV29-1 and J usage is TRBJ2-7; D unresolved. Germline CDR1 SQVTM, CDR2 ANQGSEA. The CDR3 contains 11 residues. The ends were cut back, 5 bases at V and 4 bases at J, with 9 bases in the middle. CDR3: CSVFGAYEQYF. CDR3 sequence (DNA): TGCAGCGTTTTTGGCGCTTACGAGCAGTACTTC.

This clonotype appeared many times. The chain employs TRBV10-3 and TRBJ2-2; D ambiguous. This CDR3 is built from 12 residues. Germline V gives CDR1 ENHRY, CDR2 SYGVKD. V was clipped by 7 bases and J by 5 bases, with 8 bases between them. The CDR3 sequence: CAINGPTGELFF. CDR3 bases: TGTGCCATCAACGGCCCAACCGGGGAGCTGTTTTTT.

This clonotype has at least ten counts. J is TRBJ2-5 and V is TRBV5-6; D perhaps matches TRBD2 (5 bases). V gave up 4 bases and J gave up 5 bases, with 18 bases separating them. Per germline, CDR1 SGHDT and CDR2 YYEEEE. The CDR3 extends over 15 amino acids. CDR3 nucleotides: TGTGCCAGCAGCCCGGAGGTGGGAAACGGGGAGACCCAGTACTTC. It encodes CASSPEVGNGETQYF.

This clonotype was seen ten or more times. This rearrangement joins TRBV9 to TRBJ2-7; 12 nucleotides agree with TRBD2. The CDR3 contains 17 residues. V dropped 3 bases and J dropped 1; count of bases not matched to a gene: 8. Germline V gene lookup returns CDR1 SGDLS and CDR2 YYNGEE. CDR3 DNA sequence: TGTGCCAGCAGCGCGGAAGGACTAGCGGGACCTTCCTACGAGCAGTACTTC. It translates to CASSAEGLAGPSYEQYF.

Ten or more counts support this clonotype. This rearrangement joins TRBV6-2 or TRBV6-3 to TRBJ2-7, with D possibly TRBD2 on 5 matching bases. The CDR3 contains 14 residues. The germline gives CDR1 MNHEY, CDR2 SVGEGT. V was shortened by 3 bases and J by 6 bases, with 15 bases between the two germline ends. CDR3 residues: CASSYVWESLEQYF. In DNA form, the CDR3 reads TGTGCCAGCAGTTATGTGTGGGAGTCTCTCGAGCAGTACTTC.

This clonotype has a count of ten or more. This chain connects TRBV2 to TRBJ2-7; 9 bases match TRBD2. Germline loops: CDR1 SNHLY, CDR2 FYNNEI. The V segment lost 2 bases and the J segment 4 bases; nucleotides outside the gene matches: 9. The CDR3 is 16 residues long. The CDR3 loop is CASSERWVSGRYEQYF. CDR3 DNA: TGTGCCAGCAGTGAAAGGTGGGTTAGCGGGAGATACGAGCAGTACTTC.

The sample holds many counts of this clonotype. The chain has TRBV28 and TRBJ1-5; TRBD1 matches at 8 bases. The CDR3 loop spans 12 amino acids. With 8 bases clipped from V and 7 bases from J, the junction kept 4 bases outside the gene matches. Per germline, CDR1 MDHEN and CDR2 SYDVKM. The CDR3, as DNA: TGTGCCAGCCAGGGGGCAGGGCAGCCCCAGCATTTT. Translating it yields CASQGAGQPQHF.

The chain combines TRBV6-2 or TRBV6-3 with TRBJ2-5, with no clear D. V gave up 5 bases and J gave up 5 bases, with 12 bases separating them. Germline values: CDR1 MNHEY, CDR2 SVGEGT. This CDR3 is 13 amino acids long. CDR3 sequence reads: CASSPDSYETQYF. CDR3 coding DNA: TGTGCCAGCAGTCCTGACTCGTACGAGACCCAGTACTTC.

In its sample, this clonotype was seen many times. The chain couples TRBV6-2 or TRBV6-3 to TRBJ2-7; D possibly corresponds to TRBD1 (6 bases). The CDR3 sequence is 14 residues long. V dropped 6 bases and J dropped 2 bases, with 14 bases sitting between them. Germline V gene data show CDR1 as MNHEY and CDR2 as SVGEGT. Here the CDR3 reads CASSNAGTTYEQYF. In DNA form, the CDR3 reads TGTGCCAGCAGCAACGCCGGGACAACCTACGAGCAGTACTTC.

This clonotype was counted at least ten times. The chain joins TRBV6-1 to TRBJ2-7, with D possibly matching TRBD2 (6 bases). Trimming cost V 0 bases and J 4 bases, with 10 bases left between them. The CDR3 runs to 14 residues. Germline lookup yields CDR1 MNHNS and CDR2 SASEGT. CDR3 in DNA: TGTGCCAGCAGTGAAGCGCTTCGGGGGTACGAGCAGTACTTC. It encodes CASSEALRGYEQYF.

The V gene is TRBV7-2, the J gene TRBJ2-7; no clear D. Germline V gives CDR1 SGHTA, CDR2 FQGNSA. There are 13 residues in the CDR3. Trimming left V 3 bases short and J 2 bases short, with 8 bases between. Written as DNA, the CDR3 is TGTGCCAGCAGCTTCGAACGGGCCTACGAGCAGTACTTC. This codes for CASSFERAYEQYF.

This clonotype was counted many times. The J gene is TRBJ1-2, the V gene TRBV28; 7 positions agree with TRBD1. V lost 4 bases and J lost 0; bases outside the gene matches: 11. The CDR3 contains 17 residues. Germline lookup yields CDR1 MDHEN and CDR2 SYDVKM. For the CDR3, the DNA is TGTGCCAGCAGTTCCCTCCTAGGACAGGCCTCTAACTATGGCTACACCTTC. Protein: CASSSLLGQASNYGYTF.

This clonotype was recorded at least ten times. The rearrangement uses TRBV5-1 and TRBJ2-5; weak D call: TRBD2 (5 bases). The CDR3 extends over 15 amino acids. Trimming shortened V by 2 bases and J by 5 bases, and 16 bases separated the two germline ends. CDR1 is SGHRS and CDR2 is YFSETQ in the germline V gene. CDR3 in amino acids: CASSFYRAEGETQYF. The CDR3 nucleotides read TGCGCCAGCAGCTTTTACCGAGCGGAAGGGGAGACCCAGTACTTC.

Many counts were recorded for this clonotype. The chain has TRBV20-1 and TRBJ1-2, with D possibly being TRBD1 (6 bases). This CDR3 region has 13 residues. Trimming cost V 5 bases and J 0 bases, with 10 bases left between them. Germline V gene lookup returns CDR1 DFQATT and CDR2 SNEGSKA (reference sequence). The CDR3 nucleotides are TGCAGTGCTTACAGGACAGCTAACTATGGCTACACCTTC. Its translation: CSAYRTANYGYTF.

The rearrangement joins TRBV18 to TRBJ2-7; 7 positions agree with TRBD2. Germline V gives CDR1 KGHSH, CDR2 LQKENI. V trimming: 1 base; J trimming: 2 bases; junction bases outside the gene matches: 14. The CDR3 extends over 18 amino acids. CDR3 sequence reads: CASSPLFTPAGGTYEQYF. DNA for the CDR3: TGTGCCAGCTCACCACTTTTTACCCCAGCCGGGGGGACCTACGAGCAGTACTTC.

This clonotype was recorded at least ten times. The CDR3 sequence: CASSVGQGGGEQYF. The DNA for the CDR3 is TGTGCCAGCAGCGTAGGACAGGGGGGAGGCGAGCAGTACTTC. This chain joins TRBV9 and TRBJ2-7; 9 nucleotides line up with TRBD1. The CDR3 sequence is 14 residues long. The germline gives CDR1 SGDLS, CDR2 YYNGEE. The junction had 4 bases not matched to a gene; V was cut back by 0 bases and J by 6 bases.

Ten or more counts support this clonotype. The rearrangement joins TRBV20-1 to TRBJ2-2; D may be TRBD1 (6 bases). CDR1 DFQATT and CDR2 SNEGSKA come from the germline V gene (reference sequence). V was clipped by 3 bases and J by 4 bases, with 15 bases between them. The CDR3 length is 15 residues. CDR3 amino acids: CSARAGDHRTGELFF. The CDR3 DNA reads as TGCAGTGCTAGGGCAGGGGACCATCGCACCGGGGAGCTGTTTTTT.